These 14 T cell receptor beta chains share one sample of origin, sequenced in a study of T cells in Graves' hyperthyroidism and ophthalmopathy. Amplification yielded TCR beta CDR3 regions, with RNA transcripts as the source. HTBI primers were the set used in a first-round RT-PCR of the TCR CDR3. MiXCR, applied by TCRdb to the multiplex PCR reads, yields one record per CDR3 protein. The profile shows fewer than 650,000 distinct CDR3 sequences, around 15% of them singletons. The source material was blood. These receptors were taken from a woman between 35 and 50 years old with Graves' hyperthyroidism.

The J gene is TRBJ1-5, the V gene TRBV19; 7 bases are shared with TRBD1. The CDR3 covers 14 residues. The trim removed 7 bases at V and 6 bases at J, leaving 9 bases unmatched. The germline gives CDR1 LNHDA, CDR2 SQIVND (reference sequence). DNA for the CDR3: TGTGCCAGTATCGGGGACAGTCCAGCTCAGCCCCAGCATTTT. It is translated as CASIGDSPAQPQHF.

The chain carries TRBV19 and TRBJ1-2; 7 nucleotides line up with TRBD1. The CDR3 consists of 15 residues. Trimming at V came to 7 bases and at J to 4 bases, leaving 12 bases not matched to a gene. CDR1 is LNHDA, CDR2 SQIVND, per germline (reference sequence). The CDR3 loop is CASTVLRQGVYGYTF. Here the CDR3 DNA reads TGTGCCAGTACCGTACTTCGGCAGGGGGTCTATGGCTACACCTTC.

In this sample, this clonotype turned up a few times. The chain combines TRBV19 with TRBJ1-5; weak D call: TRBD1 (5 bases). The CDR3 is 14 amino acids. Germline assignment: CDR1 LNHDA and CDR2 SQIVND (reference sequence). With 5 bases removed from V and 6 bases from J, the gap between germline ends came to 14 bases. CDR3 amino acids: CASSSWGSLQPQHF. The CDR3 DNA follows: TGTGCCAGTAGTTCATGGGGGTCACTTCAGCCCCAGCATTTT. Full variable domain (missing parts from reference TRBV19 and TRBJ1-5): DGGITQSPKYLFRKEGQNVTLSCEQNLNHDAMYWYRQDPGQGLRLIYYSQIVNDFQKGDIAEGYSVSREKKESFPLTVTSAQKNPTAFYLCASSSWGSLQPQHFGDGTRLSIL.

This clonotype showed up many times. The gene calls are TRBV20-1 and TRBJ2-3; TRBD2 matches at 8 bases. Trimming at V came to 6 bases and at J to 4 bases, leaving 9 bases not matched to a gene. The CDR3 is 14 residues long. CDR1 is DFQATT, CDR2 SNEGSKA, per germline (reference sequence). For the CDR3, the DNA is TGCAGTGCGCCTTCGCGGGGGGCCCCAGATACGCAGTATTTT. Its protein is CSAPSRGAPDTQYF.

The chain carries TRBV25-1 and TRBJ2-3, with 7 bases that match TRBD1. The germline CDR1 and CDR2 sequences are MGHDK and SYGVNS. V shed 2 bases and J 10 bases; nucleotides not matched to a gene: 3. CDR3 length equals 12 residues. The CDR3 protein is CASSEIQGPQYF. CDR3 nucleotide sequence: TGTGCCAGCAGTGAAATACAGGGGCCGCAGTATTTT. Complete variable domain (other parts from reference TRBV25-1 and TRBJ2-3): EADIYQTPRYLVIGTGKKITLECSQTMGHDKMYWYQQDPGMELHLIHYSYGVNSTEKGDLSSESTVSRIRTEHFPLTLESARPSHTSQYLCASSEIQGPQYFGPGTRLTVL.

The chain couples TRBV5-1 to TRBJ1-5; 7 nucleotides align to TRBD1. The germline CDR1 and CDR2 sequences are SGHRS and YFSETQ. Trimming removed 4 bases from V and 3 bases from J; junction bases left unmatched: 10. The CDR3 sequence is 16 residues long. Here the CDR3 DNA reads TGCGCCAGCAGCCCTCAGGGGGGACACCTCAATCAGCCCCAGCATTTT. Translated, it gives CASSPQGGHLNQPQHF.

This clonotype has a count of ten or more. V gene TRBV20-1 combines with J gene TRBJ2-1; 13 bases are a match to TRBD2. The J segment lost 8 bases and the V segment lost 5 bases, leaving 6 bases of the junction unmatched. This CDR3 has 14 residues. Germline V gene lookup returns CDR1 DFQATT and CDR2 SNEGSKA (reference sequence). CDR3: CSALGLAGEDEQFF. CDR3 nucleotide sequence: TGCAGTGCTCTCGGACTAGCGGGAGAGGATGAGCAGTTCTTC.

This clonotype has ten or more counts. The gene calls are TRBV5-1 and TRBJ1-5; TRBD1 might be the D (5 bases). V lost 4 bases and J 6 bases, leaving 14 bases between the germline ends. The CDR3 has 14 residues. CDR1 is SGHRS and CDR2 is YFSETQ in the germline V gene. CDR3 loop: CASSVGVQGQPQHF. CDR3 sequence (DNA): TGCGCCAGCAGCGTGGGGGTGCAGGGTCAGCCCCAGCATTTT. The entire variable domain, with the rest obtained from reference TRBV5-1 and TRBJ1-5, is as follows: KAGVTQTPRYLIKTRGQQVTLSCSPISGHRSVSWYQQTPGQGLQFLFEYFSETQRNKGNFPGRFSGRQFSNSRSEMNVSTLELGDSALYLCASSVGVQGQPQHFGDGTRLSIL.

This clonotype was recorded at least ten times. The chain joins TRBV2 to TRBJ2-1; 7 nucleotides align to TRBD2. Germline loops: CDR1 SNHLY, CDR2 FYNNEI. This CDR3 has 14 amino acids. V dropped 2 bases and J dropped 8; count of bases not matched to a gene: 6. CDR3 residues: CASSELGGSDEQFF. The CDR3 DNA reads TGTGCCAGCAGTGAATTGGGCGGGAGCGATGAGCAGTTCTTC.

This clonotype came up many times. The J gene is TRBJ2-7, the V gene TRBV28; no clear D. Germline lookup yields CDR1 MDHEN and CDR2 SYDVKM. Trimming took 8 bases from V and 3 from J, leaving 17 bases between them. The CDR3 sequence is 14 residues long. The CDR3 DNA reads TGTGCCAGCGCCGGCGTCGGAACTCGCTACGAGCAGTACTTC. Amino acids: CASAGVGTRYEQYF.

This clonotype has ten or more counts. V usage is TRBV2 and J usage is TRBJ2-7, with 8 nucleotides matching TRBD2. V shed 8 bases, J shed 6 bases, and the junction held 9 bases outside the gene matches. The CDR3 is made up of 13 amino acids. Germline values: CDR1 SNHLY, CDR2 FYNNEI. The CDR3 protein is CASRPGLEAEQYF. For the CDR3, the DNA is TGTGCCAGCCGTCCGGGACTAGAGGCCGAGCAGTACTTC.

The chain employs TRBV19 and TRBJ2-1; 12 bases match TRBD1. Germline loops: CDR1 LNHDA, CDR2 SQIVND (reference sequence). CDR3 length equals 16 residues. V was pared by 4 bases and J by 7 bases, with 8 bases of the junction left unmatched. In nucleotides, the CDR3 is TGTGCCAGTAGTACCTCCGGGACAGGGGGCAGGAATGAGCAGTTCTTC. It yields the protein CASSTSGTGGRNEQFF.

This clonotype was found many times. The chain uses TRBV20-1 and TRBJ1-1, with D possibly TRBD1 on 6 matching bases. The CDR3 is 16 amino acids. CDR1 and CDR2 from the germline V gene are DFQATT and SNEGSKA (reference sequence). V dropped 0 bases and J dropped 2 bases, with 16 bases sitting between them. CDR3 nucleotides: TGCAGTGCTAGAGATAGCCTGAGGGGGGGTAACACTGAAGCTTTCTTT. It specifies CSARDSLRGGNTEAFF.

The sample holds many counts of this clonotype. The CDR3 reads CASSVDREQPQHF. For the CDR3, the DNA is TGTGCCAGCAGTGTGGACAGGGAACAGCCCCAGCATTTT. The J gene is TRBJ1-5, the V gene TRBV2; TRBD1 matches 8 bases. Germline V lookup: CDR1 SNHLY, CDR2 FYNNEI. The V segment lost 4 bases and the J segment 7 bases; nucleotides outside the gene matches: 3. The CDR3 has 13 residues.